This entry describes one TCR beta chain. Its antigen is not known. This sample was taken from a study of cytomegalovirus exposure and HLA in healthy donors. A multiplex PCR was run with 60 Vbeta primers and 13 Jbeta primers. Only in-frame clones appear in the TCRdb table, and some are missing; sequencing was by immunoSEQ multiplex PCR. The data show 150,000 to 200,000 clones, with about 84% seen just once and about 3.8% held by the top ten. The germline V gene encodes CDR1 KGHSH and CDR2 LQKENI. Trimming pared 3 bases from V and 2 bases from J, leaving 13 bases between. The CDR3 extends over 16 amino acids. General study points: Previous analysis showed most TCR beta V segments were productive about 90% or about 30% of the time.

The sequenced sample consisted of PBMCs. This chain uses TRBV18 with TRBJ2-2; D is unresolved. The sequence came from a middle-aged man in good health and CMV-seronegative. CDR3 amino acids: CASSPVEFLNTGELFF. Written as DNA, the CDR3 is TGTGCCAGCTCACCGGTCGAGTTTCTAAACACCGGGGAGCTGTTTTTT.